Listed below are T cell receptor beta chains from one sample, sequenced in a study of blood T cell repertoires in COVID-19. Some clones are missing from TCRdb's copy, which holds only in-frame ones; the method was immunoSEQ multiplex PCR. Of 150,000 to 200,000 clones in the sample, about 93% were seen once. Sequencing input: peripheral blood. The receptors derive from a woman between 45 and 60 years old with acute or convalescent COVID-19. CDR3s include the opening cysteine and the closing phenylalanine or tryptophan. The D gene is left open where the match is weak. Not every row has a clone size; where given, it reads once, few, many or a size class.

j_call clone_size d_call v_call cdr3_aa cdr3_nt
TRBJ1-6 . . TRBV5-1 CASSLAGGRESPLHF TGCGCCAGCAGCTTGGCCGGGGGGCGAGAATCACCCCTCCACTTT
TRBJ2-1 . TRBD2 TRBV9 CASSVVGLAYNEQFF TGTGCCAGCAGCGTAGTAGGACTAGCCTACAATGAGCAGTTCTTC
TRBJ2-2 . . TRBV3-1/TRBV3-2 CASSPDSRVIGELFF TGTGCCAGCAGTCCAGACTCCAGGGTTATCGGGGAGCTGTTTTTT
TRBJ1-6 . . TRBV10-1 CASSATDGSPLHF TGCGCCAGCAGTGCTACAGACGGTTCACCCCTCCACTTT
TRBJ2-5 . . TRBV6-6 CASGPTGGRETQYF TGTGCCAGCGGTCCTACGGGGGGCCGTGAGACCCAGTACTTC
TRBJ1-1 once . TRBV5-1 CASSGQMNTEAFF TGCGCCAGCAGCGGACAGATGAACACTGAAGCTTTCTTT
TRBJ1-1 . . TRBV19 CASSIQGPPEAFF TGTGCCAGTAGTATCCAGGGCCCCCCTGAAGCTTTCTTT
TRBJ1-5 . . TRBV15 CATSRVDFLQGQPQHF TGTGCCACCAGCAGAGTTGACTTCCTGCAGGGGCAGCCCCAGCATTTT
TRBJ1-2 . TRBD1 TRBV19 CATEDRGRGGYTF TGTGCCACCGAGGACAGGGGGCGCGGGGGCTACACCTTC
TRBJ1-2 . . TRBV30 CAWSVPGMNDFLYGYTF TGTGCCTGGAGTGTACCGGGGATGAATGATTTTCTTTATGGCTACACCTTC
TRBJ1-2 once TRBD1 TRBV5-6 CASSLKGQPYGYTF TGTGCCAGCAGCTTGAAGGGACAGCCCTATGGCTACACCTTC
TRBJ2-7 few TRBD2 TRBV7-2 CASSLEGTSSYEQYF TGTGCCAGCAGCTTAGAAGGGACTAGCTCCTACGAGCAGTACTTC
TRBJ2-2 . . TRBV10-3 CAISPSPTGELFF TGTGCCATCAGTCCCTCCCCCACCGGGGAGCTGTTTTTT
TRBJ2-2 . . TRBV24-1 CATSGEGGGELFF TGTGCCACCAGTGGAGAAGGAGGCGGGGAGCTGTTTTTT
TRBJ2-1 once . TRBV7-8 CASSLGSRGEVVNEQFF TGTGCCAGCAGCTTAGGGAGTCGAGGGGAGGTTGTCAATGAGCAGTTCTTC
TRBJ1-1 . TRBD1 TRBV4-1 CASSQETGQGRLTEAFF TGCGCCAGCAGCCAGGAGACGGGACAGGGTAGGTTAACTGAAGCTTTCTTT
TRBJ1-2 . . TRBV20-1 CSASTANYGYTF TGCAGTGCTAGTACAGCAAACTATGGCTACACCTTC
TRBJ1-2 . . TRBV29-1 CSVVGAGVGLNYGYTF TGCAGCGTTGTAGGGGCAGGGGTGGGCCTTAACTATGGCTACACCTTC
TRBJ2-5 . TRBD2 TRBV7-8 CASSSGTSGSRETQYF TGTGCCAGCAGCTCCGGGACTAGCGGGAGCAGAGAGACCCAGTACTTC
TRBJ2-1 . TRBD2 TRBV28 CASSLGQGGNEQFF TGTGCCAGCAGTTTGGGCCAGGGAGGGAATGAGCAGTTCTTC
TRBJ2-1 . TRBD2 TRBV9 CASSVVSSGQYNEQFF TGTGCCAGCAGCGTAGTGAGTAGCGGGCAATACAATGAGCAGTTCTTC
TRBJ2-1 . . TRBV3-1/TRBV3-2 CASSQEQASYNEQFF TGTGCCAGCAGCCAAGAACAGGCCTCCTACAATGAGCAGTTCTTC
TRBJ2-2 . TRBD2 TRBV4-3 CASSQAIPSGRANTGELFF TGCGCCAGCAGCCAAGCCATCCCTAGCGGGAGAGCTAACACCGGGGAGCTGTTTTTT
TRBJ1-4 . . TRBV12-3/TRBV12-4 CASLETPNEKLFF TGTGCCAGCCTCGAGACTCCTAATGAAAAACTGTTTTTT
TRBJ1-2 . TRBD1 TRBV5-6 CASSTDRGRVGYGYTF TGTGCCAGCAGTACGGACAGGGGGCGCGTCGGCTATGGCTACACCTTC
TRBJ2-3 . TRBD2 TRBV4-3 CASSQETSGASTDTQYF TGCGCCAGCAGCCAAGAAACTAGCGGAGCTAGCACAGATACGCAGTATTTT
TRBJ2-7 . . TRBV10-3 CAISGLRFYEQYF TGTGCCATCAGTGGACTCCGGTTTTACGAGCAGTACTTC
TRBJ2-2 . TRBD2 TRBV5-4 CASSLLAGGTGELFF TGTGCCAGCAGCTTGCTAGCGGGAGGGACAGGGGAGCTGTTTTTT
TRBJ2-7 . . TRBV30 CAWSDRAYEQYF TGTGCCTGGAGTGACAGGGCTTACGAGCAGTACTTC
TRBJ1-2 . TRBD1 TRBV28 CASVLSGGFYGYTF TGTGCCAGCGTCCTTTCAGGGGGCTTCTATGGCTACACCTTC
TRBJ1-5 . . TRBV3-1/TRBV3-2 CASSRQPQHF TGTGCCAGCAGCCGTCAACCCCAGCATTTT
TRBJ1-2 . TRBD1 TRBV5-4 CASSSLPGQSYGYTF TGTGCCAGCAGCTCACTACCGGGACAGTCCTATGGCTACACCTTC
TRBJ2-2 . . TRBV7-9 CASSLSTAGELFF TGTGCCAGCAGCTTGAGTACAGCCGGGGAGCTGTTTTTT
TRBJ2-5 once TRBD2 TRBV7-9 CASRTSGRGETQYF TGTGCCAGCAGGACTAGCGGGAGAGGAGAGACCCAGTACTTC
TRBJ2-7 . . TRBV4-1 CASSRAGDSYEQYF TGCGCCAGCAGCCGAGCGGGCGACTCCTACGAGCAGTACTTC
TRBJ2-2 . TRBD1 TRBV6-6 CAIKGTVNTGELFF TGTGCCATCAAGGGGACAGTTAACACCGGGGAGCTGTTTTTT
TRBJ2-1 . TRBD1 TRBV19 CASSEDRGGQFF TGTGCCAGTAGCGAAGACAGGGGCGGGCAGTTCTTC
TRBJ1-2 . . TRBV15 CATSRDRQTSYGYTF TGTGCCACCAGCAGAGATCGGCAGACTAGTTATGGCTACACCTTC
TRBJ1-1 . . TRBV10-1 CASSESGNTEAFF TGCGCCAGCAGTGAGTCCGGTAACACTGAAGCTTTCTTT
TRBJ2-3 . TRBD1 TRBV2 CASRRDRGTSTDTQYF TGTGCCAGCCGGAGGGACAGGGGTACTAGCACAGATACGCAGTATTTT
TRBJ2-5 . . TRBV5-4 CASSFFQGQETQYF TGTGCCAGCAGCTTCTTTCAGGGCCAAGAGACCCAGTACTTC
TRBJ1-2 . TRBD1 TRBV24-1 CATSDSDRGYYGYTF TGTGCCACCAGTGATTCGGACAGGGGGTACTATGGCTACACCTTC